One T cell receptor beta chain is described in this entry. In the study's own analysis: Cell counts per sample came from amplifying reference gene primers. Sequenced by immunoSEQ multiplex PCR; TCRdb stores in-frame clones only, minus some. Clone size and the V and J calls come from that table; the DNA yielded D and trimming. The sample shows approximately 250,000 clones, around 84% of them seen only once. V lost 1 base and J lost 3; bases outside the gene matches: 8. Germline V gives CDR1 MGHRA, CDR2 YSYEKL. This CDR3 spans 17 amino acids. The data were taken from a study of blood T cell repertoires in COVID-19.

Sequencing used peripheral blood. The rearrangement uses TRBV4-1 and TRBJ2-7; 11 nucleotides align to TRBD2. This sequence originates from a woman aged 60-70 years with COVID-19, enrolled during active disease. CDR3 protein: CASSQALDLAGGYEQYF. The CDR3 region has the DNA TGCGCCAGCAGCCAAGCCCTGGACCTAGCGGGGGGCTACGAGCAGTACTTC.